Below, 30 T cell receptor beta chains from the same sample are listed, as sequenced in a study of technical replicates of blood from a handful of donors. The table came from immunoSEQ multiplex PCR; TCRdb's copy has only in-frame clones and leaves some out. Seen here are about 73,000 clones, over 90% observed once, and the top ten hold roughly 4.5%. The specimen sequenced was PBMCs. These receptors originate from a human donor in good health. Some clones in this sample may be carry-over from other donors' samples.

Sample share makes this clone medium-sized. This chain uses TRBV6-4 with TRBJ1-2; no definite D call. The CDR3 runs to 13 residues. V was pared by 3 bases and J by 7 bases, with 12 bases between. Germline loops: CDR1 MRHNA, CDR2 SNTAGT. CDR3 DNA sequence: TGTGCCAGCAGTGATGCAGACACCGGTGGCTACACCTTC. It is translated as CASSDADTGGYTF.

The chain joins TRBV7-6 to TRBJ1-2; D is perhaps TRBD1 (6 bases). This CDR3 region has 14 residues. V was shortened by 5 bases and J by 7 bases, with 17 bases between the two germline ends. Germline V gives CDR1 SGHVS, CDR2 FNYEAQ. The DNA of the CDR3 is TGTGCCAGCAGCCCCTGGGACATAGTGAGTGGCTACACCTTC. Translating it yields CASSPWDIVSGYTF.

The J gene is TRBJ2-7, the V gene TRBV19; 8 bases line up with TRBD1. CDR1 and CDR2 from the germline V gene are LNHDA and SQIVND (reference sequence). Trimming at V came to 7 bases and at J to 1 base, leaving 6 bases not matched to a gene. The CDR3 covers 14 residues. CDR3 DNA: TGTGCCAGTACCCCCGGGACAGGTTCCTACGAGCAGTACTTC. Translation: CASTPGTGSYEQYF. The whole variable domain, filled in from reference TRBV19 and TRBJ2-7, reads DGGITQSPKYLFRKEGQNVTLSCEQNLNHDAMYWYRQDPGQGLRLIYYSQIVNDFQKGDIAEGYSVSREKKESFPLTVTSAQKNPTAFYLCASTPGTGSYEQYFGPGTRLTVT.

The J gene is TRBJ1-1, the V gene TRBV18; the D gene is possibly TRBD1 (6 bases). Deletions cut 3 bases from V and 10 bases from J, with 12 bases between. Germline-derived CDR1 and CDR2 are KGHSH and LQKENI. CDR3 length: 12 amino acids. CDR3: CASSPNRELAFF. CDR3 in DNA: TGTGCCAGCTCACCCAACAGGGAACTAGCTTTCTTT.

As for this clone: Other DNA sequences in this sample translate to the same CDR3. J is TRBJ1-1 and V is TRBV7-2; 8 bases fit TRBD1. CDR3 length equals 14 residues. Unmatched junction bases numbered 6, after V lost 2 bases and J lost 7 bases. CDR1 is SGHTA, CDR2 FQGNSA, per germline. CDR3 bases: TGTGCCAGCAGCTTACAGGGGGCGCGGGGTGAAGCTTTCTTT. Translated: CASSLQGARGEAFF. Combining the CDR3 with reference TRBV7-2 and TRBJ1-1 gives the whole variable domain GAGVSQSPSNKVTEKGKDVELRCDPISGHTALYWYRQSLGQGLEFLIYFQGNSAPDKSGLPSDRFSAERTGGSVSTLTIQRTQQEDSAVYLCASSLQGARGEAFFGQGTRLTVV.

The V and J genes are TRBV7-9 and TRBJ2-1; TRBD2 matches 9 bases. Germline values: CDR1 SEHNR, CDR2 FQNEAQ (reference sequence). The CDR3 is made up of 16 amino acids. J lost 2 bases, V lost 5 bases, and 7 bases had no gene match. CDR3 nucleotides: TGTGCCAGCAGCCCCCCGCAGCGGGGGGCCTACAATGAGCAGTTCTTC. It translates to CASSPPQRGAYNEQFF.

The sample holds one count of this clone. The chain has TRBV5-1 and TRBJ1-1; possible D gene TRBD1, 5 bases. The CDR3 has 13 amino acids. The V gene lost 7 bases and the J gene lost 1 base, with 11 bases spanning the gap. Per germline, CDR1 SGHRS and CDR2 YFSETQ. For the CDR3, the DNA is TGCGCCAGCGCAGACAGCCCGAACACTGAAGCTTTCTTT. Translation: CASADSPNTEAFF.

The J gene is TRBJ1-4, the V gene TRBV19, with D hard to call. The CDR3 runs 14 residues. The V end was cut by 2 bases, the J end by 5 bases, with 9 bases between. The V gene's germline CDR1 is LNHDA and CDR2 SQIVND (reference sequence). As DNA, the CDR3 is TGTGCCAGTAGTATATGGCAGTCAAATGAAAAACTGTTTTTT. Protein: CASSIWQSNEKLFF.

The chain joins TRBV4-3 to TRBJ2-1, with 13 bases that match TRBD2. The CDR3 contains 16 residues. V shed 2 bases and J 12 bases; nucleotides not matched to a gene: 10. The germline V gene has CDR1 LGHNA and CDR2 YSLEER. The CDR3 nucleotides read TGCGCCAGCAGCCAACAGGGACTAGCGGGGCCTCTTGGGCAGTTCTTC. Its protein product is CASSQQGLAGPLGQFF.

This chain joins TRBV29-1 and TRBJ2-5, with D possibly matching TRBD1 (6 bases). The CDR3 spans 11 residues. The germline V and J ends were trimmed by 4 bases and 7 bases, with 10 bases remaining between them. CDR1 is SQVTM, CDR2 ANQGSEA, per germline. The CDR3 DNA is TGCAGCGTTGCAGGGGACGGGACCCAGTACTTC. This codes for CSVAGDGTQYF.

The chain has TRBV9 and TRBJ2-2; TRBD2 agrees at 10 bases. Germline V CDR1 and CDR2: SGDLS, YYNGEE. V lost 3 bases, J lost 6 bases, and 5 bases stayed unmatched. The CDR3 has 15 amino acids. CDR3 coding DNA: TGTGCCAGCAGCGAGATAGCGGGAGGAGCCGGGGAGCTGTTTTTT. The encoded protein is CASSEIAGGAGELFF.

The J gene is TRBJ2-1, the V gene TRBV5-1; D uncertain. V was shortened by 0 bases and J by 1 base, with 8 bases between the two germline ends. Germline loops: CDR1 SGHRS, CDR2 YFSETQ. The CDR3 loop spans 15 amino acids. The CDR3 reads CASSLAEESYNEQFF. DNA for the CDR3: TGCGCCAGCAGCTTGGCCGAAGAGTCCTACAATGAGCAGTTCTTC. The full variable domain, in which reference TRBV5-1 and TRBJ2-1 provide the parts outside the CDR3, is KAGVTQTPRYLIKTRGQQVTLSCSPISGHRSVSWYQQTPGQGLQFLFEYFSETQRNKGNFPGRFSGRQFSNSRSEMNVSTLELGDSALYLCASSLAEESYNEQFFGPGTRLTVL.

The chain recombines TRBV2 with TRBJ1-1; D may be TRBD1 (5 bases). This CDR3 is built from 14 residues. From germline, CDR1 is SNHLY and CDR2 FYNNEI. V gave up 5 bases and J gave up 2 bases, with 12 bases separating them. The CDR3 here is CASSLGGPNTEAFF. Here the CDR3 DNA reads TGTGCCAGCAGTCTGGGGGGACCCAACACTGAAGCTTTCTTT.

J is TRBJ2-1 and V is TRBV7-9; no definite D call. The CDR3 loop spans 12 amino acids. Germline CDR1 SEHNR, CDR2 FQNEAQ (reference sequence). V lost 2 bases, J lost 9 bases, and 8 bases lay in between. The CDR3 region is CASSLQVGEQFF. The CDR3 bases are TGTGCCAGCAGCTTACAGGTGGGTGAGCAGTTCTTC.

The chain recombines TRBV30 with TRBJ1-6; TRBD1 matches at 7 bases. This CDR3 is 14 amino acids long. The V gene's germline CDR1 is GTSNPN and CDR2 SVGIG (reference sequence). Losses at the gene ends were 0 bases for V and 7 bases for J; bases not matched to a gene: 3. The DNA of the CDR3 is TGTGCCTGGAGTGTGGGGACAGCAAATTCACCCCTCCACTTT. It translates to CAWSVGTANSPLHF. The whole variable domain, remainder taken from reference TRBV30 and TRBJ1-6, is SQTIHQWPATLVQPVGSPLSLECTVEGTSNPNLYWYRQAAGRGLQLLFYSVGIGQISSEVPQNLSASRPQDRQFILSSKKLLLSDSGFYLCAWSVGTANSPLHFGNGTRLTVT.

The rearrangement links TRBV5-1 to TRBJ2-7; D may be TRBD1 (6 bases). This CDR3 is 12 amino acids long. V dropped 7 bases and J dropped 4 bases, with 12 bases sitting between them. Germline loops: CDR1 SGHRS, CDR2 YFSETQ. The CDR3 is CASAGDLYEQYF. The CDR3 region has the DNA TGCGCCAGCGCAGGGGATTTGTACGAGCAGTACTTC.

The chain employs TRBV6-6 and TRBJ2-2; 10 nucleotides line up with TRBD1. Trimming cost V 6 bases and J 5 bases; bases outside gene matches: 9. The CDR3 runs to 16 residues. Germline loops: CDR1 MNHNY, CDR2 SVGAGI (reference sequence). The CDR3 spells CASSPRGQGLTGELFF. The CDR3 DNA is TGTGCCAGCAGCCCCCGGGGACAGGGGTTAACCGGGGAGCTGTTTTTT.

The V and J genes are TRBV6-6 and TRBJ1-5; 10 nucleotides match TRBD1. Looked up from germline, CDR1 is MNHNY and CDR2 is SVGAGI (reference sequence). Unmatched junction bases numbered 5, after V lost 4 bases and J lost 5 bases. The CDR3 runs 15 residues. CDR3 nucleotides: TGTGCCAGCAGTTCAGGACAGGGGGTTCATCAGCCCCAGCATTTT. Amino acids: CASSSGQGVHQPQHF.

J is TRBJ1-2 and V is TRBV19; D not certain. V lost 4 bases to trimming and J lost 4 bases, with 10 bases between them. This CDR3 contains 13 residues. In germline, CDR1 is LNHDA, CDR2 SQIVND (reference sequence). The CDR3 DNA is TGTGCCAGTAGTAGTGGATGGAGCTATGGCTACACCTTC. It specifies CASSSGWSYGYTF.

A single count supports this clone. This chain links TRBV6-1 with TRBJ2-7; D might be TRBD1 (6 bases). Trimming removed 4 bases from V and 1 base from J, with 14 bases in between. CDR3 size: 15 residues. Germline loops: CDR1 MNHNS, CDR2 SASEGT. CDR3 in DNA: TGTGCCAGCAGTGGGAGGACAGCCCTTTCCTACGAGCAGTACTTC. Translating gives CASSGRTALSYEQYF.

The chain combines TRBV7-8 with TRBJ2-7; a possible D gene is TRBD1 (6 bases). Germline V gives CDR1 SGHVS, CDR2 FQNEAQ. The CDR3 is 16 residues long. The V end was cut by 7 bases, the J end by 2 bases, with 21 bases between. The CDR3 DNA reads TGTGCCAGCAAAGAGGAGCAGGGGTACCTTACCTACGAGCAGTACTTC. Translated: CASKEEQGYLTYEQYF.

CDR3 protein: CASSPLARSSTDEQFF. CDR3 sequence (DNA): TGTGCCAGCTCACCATTGGCTAGATCGTCGACCGATGAGCAGTTCTTC. This rearrangement joins TRBV18 to TRBJ2-1; D is undetermined. This CDR3 is 16 amino acids long. V was trimmed by 2 bases and J by 8 bases, leaving 19 bases between them. In germline, CDR1 is KGHSH, CDR2 LQKENI.

The chain carries TRBV28 and TRBJ2-7; TRBD1 matches 9 bases. Germline V CDR1 and CDR2: MDHEN, SYDVKM. This CDR3 contains 17 residues. The V gene end was trimmed by 5 bases and the J gene end by 2 bases; junction bases not matched to a gene: 13. CDR3 amino acids: CASSGSGGTGIAYEQYF. The CDR3 DNA sequence: TGTGCCAGCAGTGGCTCTGGAGGGACAGGGATCGCCTACGAGCAGTACTTC.

This clone was recorded once. J is TRBJ2-3 and V is TRBV6-5; a possible D gene is TRBD2 (6 bases). Germline V gene data show CDR1 as MNHEY and CDR2 as SVGAGI. Trimming removed 6 bases at V and 9 bases at J, with 13 bases between. The CDR3 length is 12 residues. The CDR3 region has the DNA TGTGCCAGCAGCGGACGAAGCGGGACGCAGTATTTT. Translation gives CASSGRSGTQYF.

J is TRBJ2-2 and V is TRBV6-5; no reliable D call. CDR1 and CDR2 from the germline V gene are MNHEY and SVGAGI. Trimming left V 7 bases short and J 3 bases short, with 15 bases between. The CDR3 extends over 15 amino acids. The CDR3 reads CASTKTPEHTGELFF. CDR3 bases: TGTGCCAGCACCAAAACCCCGGAGCACACCGGGGAGCTGTTTTTT.

This clone was recorded once. The chain links TRBV7-9 to TRBJ1-1; TRBD1 agrees at 8 bases. Germline assignment: CDR1 SEHNR and CDR2 FQNEAQ (reference sequence). Trimming cost V 7 bases and J 1 base; bases outside gene matches: 2. The CDR3 extends over 13 amino acids. CDR3 coding DNA: TGTGCCAGCACCGGACAGGGGAACACTGAAGCTTTCTTT. Translated: CASTGQGNTEAFF.

This chain joins TRBV5-1 and TRBJ1-2; TRBD1 matches at 9 bases. This CDR3 is built from 13 residues. Per germline, CDR1 SGHRS and CDR2 YFSETQ. With V trimmed by 2 bases and J by 6 bases, 2 bases remained unmatched. CDR3 sequence (DNA): TGCGCCAGCAGCTTTACAGGGGGCGATGGCTACACCTTC. Residues: CASSFTGGDGYTF.

This chain connects TRBV6-5 to TRBJ2-1, with 7 bases identical to TRBD2. The CDR3 totals 16 residues. The J segment lost 8 bases and the V segment lost 2 bases, leaving 12 bases of the junction unmatched. Germline CDR1 reads MNHEY; CDR2 reads SVGAGI. CDR3 in amino acids: CASSYSSGGRRHEQFF. CDR3 in DNA: TGTGCCAGCAGTTACAGTAGCGGCGGGAGACGGCATGAGCAGTTCTTC.

The chain links TRBV5-4 to TRBJ1-2; possible D gene TRBD1, 5 bases. With 4 bases removed from V and 9 bases from J, the gap between germline ends came to 19 bases. Germline V CDR1 and CDR2: SGHNT, YYREEE (reference sequence). CDR3 size: 14 residues. CDR3: CASSRETRGKSYTF. The CDR3 DNA follows: TGTGCCAGCAGCCGAGAGACTAGGGGTAAGAGCTACACCTTC.

The chain has TRBV7-3 and TRBJ2-5; 12 nucleotides agree with TRBD2. CDR3 length: 14 residues. The germline gives CDR1 SGHTA, CDR2 FQGTGA. Trimming took 3 bases from V and 4 from J; bases not matched to a gene: 0. This chain's CDR3 is CASSLGLAGETQYF. As DNA, the CDR3 is TGTGCCAGCAGCTTGGGACTAGCGGGAGAGACCCAGTACTTC.